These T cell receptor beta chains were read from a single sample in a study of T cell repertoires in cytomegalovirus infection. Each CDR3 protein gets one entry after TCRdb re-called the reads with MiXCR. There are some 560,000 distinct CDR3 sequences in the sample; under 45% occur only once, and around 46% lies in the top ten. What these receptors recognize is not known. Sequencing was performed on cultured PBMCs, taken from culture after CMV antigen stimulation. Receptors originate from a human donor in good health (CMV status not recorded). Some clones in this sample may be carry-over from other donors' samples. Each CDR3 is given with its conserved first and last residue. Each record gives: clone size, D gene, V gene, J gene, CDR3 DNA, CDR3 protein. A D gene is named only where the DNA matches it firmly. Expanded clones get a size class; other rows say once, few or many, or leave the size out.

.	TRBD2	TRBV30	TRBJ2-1	TGTGCCTGGGCCATTGGGAGAGCGGGAGGTGATAGGTACAATGAGCAGTTCTTC	CAWAIGRAGGDRYNEQFF
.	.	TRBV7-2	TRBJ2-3	TGTGCCAGCAGCTTAGGCGGTGGGGGAGTTACGCAGTATTTT	CASSLGGGGVTQYF
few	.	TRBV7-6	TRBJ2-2	TGTGCCAGCAGCTTAGGGTCGGTTTCGAACACCGGGGAGCTGTTTTTT	CASSLGSVSNTGELFF
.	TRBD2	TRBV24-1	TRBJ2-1	TGTGCCACCAGTGACGAAACGACTAGCGGGAGCCAGGAGCAGTTCTTC	CATSDETTSGSQEQFF
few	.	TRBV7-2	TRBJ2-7	TGTGCCAGCAGCTTAGAACTATTTGGGCTTCACGAGCAGTACTTC	CASSLELFGLHEQYF
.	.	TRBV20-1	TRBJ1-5	TGCAGTGCGCGACAAAATCGGATTCAGCCCCAGCATTTT	CSARQNRIQPQHF
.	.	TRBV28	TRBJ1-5	TGTGCCGCGCTGCCCCGAGGCAATCAGCCCCAGCATTTT	CAALPRGNQPQHF
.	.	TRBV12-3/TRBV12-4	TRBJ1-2	TGTGCCAGCAGTTTCATCAGAAACTATGGCTACACCTTC	CASSFIRNYGYTF
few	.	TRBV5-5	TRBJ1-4	TGTGCCAGCAGTCACAACAGAGCAACTAATGAAAAACTGTTTTTT	CASSHNRATNEKLFF
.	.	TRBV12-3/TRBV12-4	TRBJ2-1	TGTGCCAGCAGTTTCAGACAAGGGGAAAATGAGCAGTTCTTC	CASSFRQGENEQFF
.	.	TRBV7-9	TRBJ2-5	TGTGCCAGCAGCTTAGGGACTGTTGAAGAGACCCAGTACTTC	CASSLGTVEETQYF
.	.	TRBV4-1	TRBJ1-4	TGCGCCAGCAGCCAAGATTATGAAAAACTGTTTTTT	CASSQDYEKLFF
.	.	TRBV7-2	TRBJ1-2	TGTGCCAGCAGCTTTAGGGACCCGACAGACTATGGCTACACCTTC	CASSFRDPTDYGYTF
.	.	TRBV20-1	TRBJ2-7	TGCAGTGCTACCAGGGTGTCCACCCGGGTGTACTTC	CSATRVSTRVYF
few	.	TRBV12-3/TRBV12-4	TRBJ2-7	TGTGCCAGCAGTTTATGGGGGTCCTCCTACGAGCAGTACTTC	CASSLWGSSYEQYF
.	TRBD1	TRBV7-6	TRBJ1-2	TGTGCCAGCAGCTCGACCTACGGGGACAGGGGTGATGGCTACACCTTC	CASSSTYGDRGDGYTF
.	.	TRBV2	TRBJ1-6	TGTGCCAGCAGTGTGGGCGGGAGGGATTCACCCCTCCACTTT	CASSVGGRDSPLHF
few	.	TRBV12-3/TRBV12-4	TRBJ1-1	TGTGCCAGCAGGGGACAACTGGGGGGGGTGGCTTTCTTT	CASRGQLGGVAFF
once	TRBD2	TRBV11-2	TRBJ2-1	TGTGCCAGCAGCCCGCTTAGCGGGAGGGGCGTCAATGAGCAGTTCTTC	CASSPLSGRGVNEQFF
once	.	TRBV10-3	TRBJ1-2	TGTGCCATCAGTGACCAGGATTATGGCTACACCTTC	CAISDQDYGYTF
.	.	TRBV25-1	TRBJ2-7	TGTGCCAGCAGTGAACCCTGGAGCTACGAGCAGTACTTC	CASSEPWSYEQYF
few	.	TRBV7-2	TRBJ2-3	TGTGCCAGCAGCCTCAATTCCCACACAGATACGCAGTATTTT	CASSLNSHTDTQYF
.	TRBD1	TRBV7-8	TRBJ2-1	TGTGCCAGCAGCTCCTACGGGAGGGGGACAGGGGCCGGAAATGAGCAGTTCTTC	CASSSYGRGTGAGNEQFF
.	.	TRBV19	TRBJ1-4	TGTGCCAGTAGCATCGCCGGGGAAAAACTGTTTTTT	CASSIAGEKLFF
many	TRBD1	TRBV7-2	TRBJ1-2	TGTGCCAGCAGTTACAAACCGGGACAGGGGGATGGCTACACCTTC	CASSYKPGQGDGYTF
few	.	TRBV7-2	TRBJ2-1	TGTGCCAGCAGCTTCCCCCGAGGGGGTGAGCAGTTCTTC	CASSFPRGGEQFF
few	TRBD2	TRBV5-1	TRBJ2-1	TGCGCCAGCAGCTCTTTGGGGCTACTAGCGGGGGGGAATGAGCAGTTCTTC	CASSSLGLLAGGNEQFF
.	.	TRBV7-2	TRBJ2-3	TGTGCCAGCAGCTTAGGGGCTAGCAGACCCACAGATACGCAGTATTTT	CASSLGASRPTDTQYF
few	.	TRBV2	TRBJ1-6	TGTGCCAGCAGTGGATATAATTCACCCCTCCACTTT	CASSGYNSPLHF
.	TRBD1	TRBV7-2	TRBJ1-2	TGTGCCAGCAGCTTTTACGGGACAGGGGGCTATGGCTACACCTTC	CASSFYGTGGYGYTF
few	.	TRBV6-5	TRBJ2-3	TGTGCCAGCATTAGGGCCAGCACAGATACGCAGTATTTT	CASIRASTDTQYF
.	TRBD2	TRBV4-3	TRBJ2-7	TGCGCCAGCAGCCAAGTTCACGGGGGGATCTACGAGCAGTACTTC	CASSQVHGGIYEQYF
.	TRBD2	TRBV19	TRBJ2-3	TGTGCCAGTAGTATGGCGGCTAGCGGTCAATGGAGCACAGATACGCAGTATTTT	CASSMAASGQWSTDTQYF
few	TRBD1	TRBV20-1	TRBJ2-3	TGCAGTGCCCCTGGGAAGGGGGCGACAGATACGCAGTATTTT	CSAPGKGATDTQYF
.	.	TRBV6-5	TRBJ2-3	TGTGCCAGCAGCCGTAAGGGGGGGTGGACAGATACGCAGTATTTT	CASSRKGGWTDTQYF
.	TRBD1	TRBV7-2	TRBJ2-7	TGTGCCAGCAGCCAGGCGGGACAGGGTCGAGACGAGCAGTACTTC	CASSQAGQGRDEQYF
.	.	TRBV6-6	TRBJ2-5	TGTGCCAGCAGTTACTCAGGACGGACCCAAGAGACCCAGTACTTC	CASSYSGRTQETQYF
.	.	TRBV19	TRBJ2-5	TGTGCCAGTCGCCCAAGAGGGGGAGAGACCCAGTACTTC	CASRPRGGETQYF
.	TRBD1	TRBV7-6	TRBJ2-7	TGTGCCAGCAGACCAAAGGATGGACAGGGCTACGAGCAGTACTTC	CASRPKDGQGYEQYF
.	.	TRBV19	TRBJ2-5	TGTGCCAGTAGTATAAATCCAGGGATCGCCCTAGAGACCCAGTACTTC	CASSINPGIALETQYF
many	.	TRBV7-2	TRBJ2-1	TGTGCCAGCAGCCAGGGGCAGGAACCGACAAGGGAGCAGTTCTTC	CASSQGQEPTREQFF
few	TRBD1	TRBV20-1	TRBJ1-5	TGCAGTGCTAGAGATGGACAGGGGGGGACTAGCAATCAGCCCCAGCATTTT	CSARDGQGGTSNQPQHF
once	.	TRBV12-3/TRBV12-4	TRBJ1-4	TGTGCCAGCCCTAGGGATAGGGGACCGACTAATAATGAAAAACTGTTTTTT	CASPRDRGPTNNEKLFF
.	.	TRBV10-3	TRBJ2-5	TGTGCCATCAGTGAGTCACGAGAGACCCAGTACTTC	CAISESRETQYF